These T cell receptor beta chains were read from a single sample in a study of identical twins. TCRdb re-called the 5' RACE reads through MiXCR, storing one row per CDR3 protein. In the table there are just under 650,000 distinct CDR3 sequences, under 8.5% of which are singletons. The sample was also reused in another study, on yellow fever vaccine responses in identical twins.

The sequenced sample was PBMCs. The receptors derive from a woman aged 18 to 35 in good health. CDR3s include the opening cysteine and the closing phenylalanine or tryptophan. D genes are given only for firm matches. Some rows mark clone size as missing; the rest say once, few, many or name a class of expanded clone.

CDR3 length,V gene,clone size,J gene,D gene,CDR3 protein,CDR3 DNA
14,TRBV20-1,few,TRBJ1-5,TRBD1,CSAREDRGNQPQHF,TGCAGTGCTAGAGAGGACAGGGGAAATCAGCCCCAGCATTTT
15,TRBV12-3/TRBV12-4,NA,TRBJ2-5,NA,CASSHSSGGGETQYF,TGTGCCAGCAGCCACTCGAGCGGCGGCGGGGAGACCCAGTACTTC
12,TRBV28,many,TRBJ2-5,NA,CASSSFQETQYF,TGTGCCAGCAGTTCCTTCCAAGAGACCCAGTACTTC
17,TRBV27,NA,TRBJ2-2,NA,CAIGGSGGVVNTGELFF,TGTGCCATCGGTGGAAGTGGGGGAGTGGTGAACACCGGGGAGCTGTTTTTT
14,TRBV12-3/TRBV12-4,many,TRBJ2-7,NA,CASSFGTQGGEQYF,TGTGCCAGCAGCTTTGGGACACAGGGAGGCGAGCAGTACTTC
14,TRBV20-1,NA,TRBJ2-7,NA,CSASDSLLAYEQYF,TGCAGTGCTTCGGACAGCCTCTTAGCCTACGAGCAGTACTTC
14,TRBV28,many,TRBJ2-1,NA,CASLTYGGYNEQFF,TGTGCCAGCCTTACGTACGGGGGCTACAATGAGCAGTTCTTC
16,TRBV7-6,NA,TRBJ2-7,TRBD2,CASSLFPGLAGDEQYF,TGTGCCAGCAGCTTGTTCCCCGGACTAGCGGGAGACGAGCAGTACTTC
14,TRBV3-1,once,TRBJ2-7,TRBD2,CASTPGLAPYEQYF,TGTGCCAGCACCCCGGGACTAGCGCCCTACGAGCAGTACTTC
16,TRBV5-1,many,TRBJ2-3,TRBD2,CASSARLAGSPDTQYF,TGCGCCAGCAGCGCCAGACTAGCGGGGAGTCCAGATACGCAGTATTTT
20,TRBV11-2,NA,TRBJ2-2,NA,CASSLGSLRGPKQNTGELFF,TGTGCCAGCAGCTTAGGAAGCTTGCGGGGGCCGAAACAGAACACCGGGGAGCTGTTTTTT
12,TRBV5-1,few,TRBJ1-1,NA,CASSGSGTEAFF,TGCGCCAGCAGCGGTTCGGGCACTGAAGCTTTCTTT
13,TRBV20-1,NA,TRBJ2-5,NA,CSARVAGRETQYF,TGCAGTGCTAGAGTCGCGGGTCGGGAGACCCAGTACTTC
14,TRBV4-1,few,TRBJ2-1,NA,CASSQAAGYNEQFF,TGCGCCAGCAGCCAAGCGGCTGGATACAATGAGCAGTTCTTC
12,TRBV12-3/TRBV12-4,many,TRBJ1-1,NA,CASSFRGYEAFF,TGTGCCAGCAGTTTCAGGGGCTATGAAGCTTTCTTT
16,TRBV6-2/TRBV6-3,many,TRBJ2-7,TRBD2,CASRNNSGRGYYEQYF,TGTGCCAGCAGAAATAATAGCGGGAGAGGTTATTACGAGCAGTACTTC
14,TRBV12-3/TRBV12-4,many,TRBJ1-1,TRBD1,CASSPEGANTEAFF,TGTGCCAGCAGTCCCGAGGGGGCGAACACTGAAGCTTTCTTT
15,TRBV9,many,TRBJ1-1,TRBD1,CASSVGGTGDDQAFF,TGTGCCAGCAGCGTAGGCGGGACAGGCGATGACCAAGCTTTCTTT
12,TRBV2,NA,TRBJ1-1,NA,CASSVENTEAFF,TGTGCCAGCAGTGTGGAGAACACTGAAGCTTTCTTT
15,TRBV11-3,NA,TRBJ2-1,TRBD2,CASSSGLAAFNEQFF,TGTGCCAGCAGCTCTGGACTAGCCGCTTTCAATGAGCAGTTCTTC
13,TRBV29-1,few,TRBJ1-5,NA,CSVQAGSNQPQHF,TGCAGCGTTCAGGCAGGGAGCAATCAGCCCCAGCATTTT
15,TRBV9,many,TRBJ1-2,NA,CASSATNTPGYGYTF,TGTGCCAGCAGCGCCACGAACACACCTGGGTATGGCTACACCTTC
12,TRBV24-1,NA,TRBJ1-1,TRBD1,CATSDLTGEAFF,TGTGCCACCAGTGACCTGACAGGGGAAGCTTTCTTT
14,TRBV7-9,few,TRBJ2-3,NA,CASSLRGIADTQYF,TGTGCCAGCAGCCTAAGGGGAATAGCAGATACGCAGTATTTT
16,TRBV16,many,TRBJ1-3,NA,CASSLTGSVAGNTIYF,TGTGCCAGCAGCCTTACAGGGAGCGTAGCCGGAAACACCATATATTTT
12,TRBV2,NA,TRBJ2-1,NA,CASINRYNEQFF,TGTGCCAGCATCAACAGATACAATGAGCAGTTCTTC
15,TRBV6-1,few,TRBJ2-2,NA,CASSRREPFSRELFF,TGTGCCAGCAGCCGCCGGGAACCCTTTTCACGGGAGCTGTTTTTT
16,TRBV10-3,many,TRBJ2-1,NA,CAISESITRSDNEQFF,TGTGCCATCAGTGAGTCGATCACTAGGAGTGACAATGAGCAGTTCTTC
14,TRBV19,many,TRBJ2-1,NA,CASSIQDSYNEQFF,TGTGCCAGTAGTATCCAGGACAGCTACAATGAGCAGTTCTTC
15,TRBV29-1,NA,TRBJ2-1,NA,CSVEDGAGVFHEQFF,TGCAGCGTTGAAGACGGGGCAGGAGTTTTCCATGAGCAGTTCTTC
16,TRBV4-1,many,TRBJ1-4,TRBD1,CASRTPQGARNEKLFF,TGCGCCAGCAGGACCCCACAGGGGGCGCGTAATGAAAAACTGTTTTTT
21,TRBV20-1,NA,TRBJ2-5,TRBD2,CSASGALITSGSKRGGETQYF,TGCAGTGCTAGTGGAGCTCTCATCACTAGCGGGAGTAAAAGGGGTGGGGAGACCCAGTACTTC
15,TRBV7-8,many,TRBJ1-1,TRBD1,CASSPRDSVNTEAFF,TGTGCCAGCAGCCCCCGGGACAGTGTGAACACTGAAGCTTTCTTT
14,TRBV20-1,NA,TRBJ2-3,TRBD2,CSAPRSGGRDTQYF,TGCAGTGCTCCCAGGTCGGGGGGGCGGGATACGCAGTATTTT
15,TRBV28,few,TRBJ2-7,TRBD2,CASRAGLAGAYEQYF,TGTGCCAGCAGGGCGGGACTAGCGGGAGCCTACGAGCAGTACTTC
11,TRBV19,NA,TRBJ1-5,NA,CASSITGPQHF,TGTGCCAGTAGTATTACCGGGCCCCAGCATTTT
14,TRBV5-6,few,TRBJ1-6,NA,CASSSETSDSPLHF,TGTGCCAGCAGCTCTGAAACTTCTGATTCACCCCTCCACTTT
15,TRBV2,many,TRBJ1-5,NA,CASRKQQGVNQPQHF,TGTGCCAGCAGAAAACAACAGGGAGTTAATCAGCCCCAGCATTTT
11,TRBV2,many,TRBJ1-2,NA,CASSEDFGYTF,TGTGCCAGCAGTGAGGATTTCGGCTACACCTTC
15,TRBV20-1,few,TRBJ2-3,TRBD2,CSARGAGDRTDTQYF,TGCAGTGCTAGAGGAGCGGGGGATCGCACAGATACGCAGTATTTT
14,TRBV10-3,few,TRBJ2-3,NA,CAISDRRGAETQYF,TGTGCCATCAGTGACCGGAGAGGTGCGGAGACGCAGTATTTT
15,TRBV29-1,few,TRBJ2-7,TRBD2,CSVVLTSGRGYEQYF,TGCAGCGTAGTTCTTACTAGCGGGCGAGGGTACGAGCAGTACTTC
13,TRBV6-6,few,TRBJ2-7,NA,CASSRLERYEQYF,TGTGCCAGCAGCCGACTAGAACGCTACGAGCAGTACTTC
14,TRBV11-2,many,TRBJ2-3,NA,CASSLGTLGDTQYF,TGTGCCAGCAGCCTTGGGACTCTAGGGGATACGCAGTATTTT
13,TRBV12-3/TRBV12-4,many,TRBJ1-2,TRBD1,CASSPGTVGGYTF,TGTGCCAGCAGTCCAGGGACAGTGGGAGGCTACACCTTC
15,TRBV10-3,few,TRBJ2-5,TRBD2,CAIKNPLAGAETQYF,TGTGCCATCAAGAACCCCTTAGCGGGGGCGGAGACCCAGTACTTC
15,TRBV20-1,few,TRBJ1-3,NA,CSARVDRSTGNTIYF,TGCAGTGCTAGAGTCGACAGGTCGACGGGAAACACCATATATTTT
15,TRBV12-3/TRBV12-4,NA,TRBJ2-3,NA,CASSLDYPRADTQYF,TGTGCCAGCAGTTTAGACTACCCCCGGGCAGATACGCAGTATTTT
15,TRBV6-5,many,TRBJ2-7,TRBD2,CASSYLQRGAYEQYF,TGTGCCAGCAGTTACCTCCAGCGGGGAGCCTACGAGCAGTACTTC
14,TRBV12-3/TRBV12-4,many,TRBJ1-2,TRBD1,CASSYGTAYYGYTF,TGTGCCAGCAGTTACGGGACAGCTTACTATGGCTACACCTTC
16,TRBV5-1,NA,TRBJ2-1,TRBD2,CASSFGAGGPANEQFF,TGCGCCAGCAGCTTTGGTGCGGGGGGGCCGGCAAATGAGCAGTTCTTC
13,TRBV6-1,NA,TRBJ2-5,NA,CASSEGPRETQYF,TGTGCCAGCAGTGAGGGGCCCCGCGAGACCCAGTACTTC
14,TRBV20-1,many,TRBJ1-2,NA,CSATRGAGSYGYTF,TGCAGTGCTACTCGGGGTGCGGGATCGTATGGCTACACCTTC